The clone carrying this TCR beta chain was counted a few times. The data were obtained in a study of early T cells in non-severe SARS-CoV-2 infection. The length of the CDR3 is 10 residues. Germline lookup yields CDR1 MNHNS and CDR2 SASEGT. Deletions cut 3 bases from V and 12 bases from J, with 8 bases between. From the 5' RACE reads, TCRdb called clonotypes with MiXCR, one entry per CDR3 protein. The sample lists about 80,000 distinct CDR3 sequences; about 10% were seen once. The sample comprised whole blood. The sequence was collected from an adult who was a healthcare worker with PCR-confirmed SARS-CoV-2 infection or an uninfected control (not recorded which). V is TRBV6-1 and J is TRBJ1-1; D ambiguous. DNA for the CDR3: TGTGCCAGCAGTGATGTCGGAACTTTCTTT. This encodes CASSDVGTFF.